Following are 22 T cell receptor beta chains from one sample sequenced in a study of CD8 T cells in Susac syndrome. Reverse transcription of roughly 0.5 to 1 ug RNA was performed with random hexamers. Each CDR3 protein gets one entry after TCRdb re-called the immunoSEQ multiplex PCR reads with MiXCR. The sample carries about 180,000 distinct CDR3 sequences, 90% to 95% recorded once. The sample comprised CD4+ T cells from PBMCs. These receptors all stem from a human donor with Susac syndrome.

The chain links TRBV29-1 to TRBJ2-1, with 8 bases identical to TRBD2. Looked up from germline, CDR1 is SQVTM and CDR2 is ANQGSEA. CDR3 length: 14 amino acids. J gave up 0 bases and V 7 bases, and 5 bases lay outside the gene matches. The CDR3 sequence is CSGYGGASYNEQFF. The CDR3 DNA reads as TGCAGCGGCTACGGGGGGGCCTCCTACAATGAGCAGTTCTTC.

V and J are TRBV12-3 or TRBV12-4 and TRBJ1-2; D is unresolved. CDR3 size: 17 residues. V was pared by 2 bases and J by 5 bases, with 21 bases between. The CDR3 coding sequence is TGTGCCAGCAGTTTATGGGTTGGGGTCATCCCCATTTATGGCTACACCTTC. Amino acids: CASSLWVGVIPIYGYTF.

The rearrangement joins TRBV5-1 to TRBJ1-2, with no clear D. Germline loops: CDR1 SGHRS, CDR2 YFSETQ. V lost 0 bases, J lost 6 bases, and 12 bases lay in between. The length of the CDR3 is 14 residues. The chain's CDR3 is CASSLVQGLNGYTF. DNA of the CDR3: TGCGCCAGCAGCTTGGTACAAGGGTTGAATGGCTACACCTTC.

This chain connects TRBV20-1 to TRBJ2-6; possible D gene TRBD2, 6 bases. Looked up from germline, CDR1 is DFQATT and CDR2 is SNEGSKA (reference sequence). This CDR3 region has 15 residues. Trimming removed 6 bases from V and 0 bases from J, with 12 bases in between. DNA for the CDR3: TGCAGTGCCCCCCGGGAGTCCTCTGGGGCCAACGTCCTGACTTTC. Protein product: CSAPRESSGANVLTF.

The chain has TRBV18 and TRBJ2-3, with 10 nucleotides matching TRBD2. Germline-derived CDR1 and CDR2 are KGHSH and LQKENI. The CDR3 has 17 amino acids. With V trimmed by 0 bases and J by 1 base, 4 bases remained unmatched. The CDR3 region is CASSPPKAGGGTDTQYF. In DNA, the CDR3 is TGTGCCAGCTCACCACCCAAAGCGGGAGGGGGCACAGATACGCAGTATTTT.

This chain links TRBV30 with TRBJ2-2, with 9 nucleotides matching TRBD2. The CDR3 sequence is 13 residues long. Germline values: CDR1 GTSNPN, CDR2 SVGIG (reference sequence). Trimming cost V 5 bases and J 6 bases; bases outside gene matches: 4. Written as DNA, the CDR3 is TGTGCCTGGGGGACTAGCTTGCCCGGGGAGCTGTTTTTT. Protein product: CAWGTSLPGELFF.

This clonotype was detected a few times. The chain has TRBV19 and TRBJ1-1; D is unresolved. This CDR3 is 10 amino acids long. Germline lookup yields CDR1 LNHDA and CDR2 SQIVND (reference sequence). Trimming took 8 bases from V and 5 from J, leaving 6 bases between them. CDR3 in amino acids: CASRGTEAFF. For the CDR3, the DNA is TGTGCCAGTCGTGGGACTGAAGCTTTCTTT.

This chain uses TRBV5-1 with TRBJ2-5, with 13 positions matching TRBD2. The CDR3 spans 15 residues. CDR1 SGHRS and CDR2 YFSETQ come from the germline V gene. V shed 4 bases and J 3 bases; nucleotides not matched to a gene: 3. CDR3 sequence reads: CASSTGTSGEETQYF. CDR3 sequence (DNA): TGCGCCAGCAGCACCGGGACTAGCGGGGAAGAGACCCAGTACTTC.

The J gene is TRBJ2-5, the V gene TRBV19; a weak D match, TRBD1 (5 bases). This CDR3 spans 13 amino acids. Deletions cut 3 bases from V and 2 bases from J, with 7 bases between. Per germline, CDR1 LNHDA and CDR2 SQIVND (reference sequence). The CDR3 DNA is TGTGCCAGTAGTATCCGACAGCAAGAGACCCAGTACTTC. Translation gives CASSIRQQETQYF.

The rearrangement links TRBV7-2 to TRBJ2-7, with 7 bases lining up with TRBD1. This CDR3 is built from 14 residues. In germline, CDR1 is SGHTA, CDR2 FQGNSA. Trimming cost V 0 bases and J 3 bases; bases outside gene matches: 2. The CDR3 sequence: CASSLAGQSYEQYF. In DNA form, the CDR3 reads TGTGCCAGCAGCTTAGCGGGACAGAGCTACGAGCAGTACTTC.

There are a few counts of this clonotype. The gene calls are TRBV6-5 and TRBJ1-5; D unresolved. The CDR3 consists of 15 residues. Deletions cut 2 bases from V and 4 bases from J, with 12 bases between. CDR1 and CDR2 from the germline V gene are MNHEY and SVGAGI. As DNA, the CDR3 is TGTGCCAGCAGTTACCCGCCCCAAAGTAATCAGCCCCAGCATTTT. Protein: CASSYPPQSNQPQHF.

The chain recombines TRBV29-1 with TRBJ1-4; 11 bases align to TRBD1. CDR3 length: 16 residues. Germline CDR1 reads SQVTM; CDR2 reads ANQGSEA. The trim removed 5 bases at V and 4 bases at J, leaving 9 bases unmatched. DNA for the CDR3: TGCAGCGTTAATGGACAGGGGGCGTCGGGTAATGAAAAACTGTTTTTT. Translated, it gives CSVNGQGASGNEKLFF.

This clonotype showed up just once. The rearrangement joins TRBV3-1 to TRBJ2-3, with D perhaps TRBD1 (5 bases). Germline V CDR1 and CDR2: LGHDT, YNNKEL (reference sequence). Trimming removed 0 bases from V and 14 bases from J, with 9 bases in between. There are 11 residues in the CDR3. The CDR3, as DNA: TGTGCCAGCAGCCAAGATCTCAGGGTGTATTTT. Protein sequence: CASSQDLRVYF.

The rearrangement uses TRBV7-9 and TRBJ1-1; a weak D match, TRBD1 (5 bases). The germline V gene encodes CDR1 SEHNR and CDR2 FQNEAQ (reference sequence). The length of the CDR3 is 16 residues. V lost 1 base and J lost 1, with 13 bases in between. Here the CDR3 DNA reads TGTGCCAGCAGCTTAGGAAGGAGGGGAAAGAACACTGAAGCTTTCTTT. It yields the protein CASSLGRRGKNTEAFF.

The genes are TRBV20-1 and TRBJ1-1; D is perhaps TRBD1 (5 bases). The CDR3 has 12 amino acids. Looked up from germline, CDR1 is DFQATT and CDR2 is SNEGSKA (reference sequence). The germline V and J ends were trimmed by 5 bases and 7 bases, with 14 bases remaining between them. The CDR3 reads CSAQGLGGEAFF. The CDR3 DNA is TGCAGTGCTCAGGGCTTGGGCGGTGAAGCTTTCTTT.

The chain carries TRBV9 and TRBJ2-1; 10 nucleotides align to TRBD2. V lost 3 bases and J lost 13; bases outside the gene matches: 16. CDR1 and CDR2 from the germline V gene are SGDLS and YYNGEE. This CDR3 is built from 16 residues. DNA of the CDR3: TGTGCCAGCAGCGAATACCGCCTGGGACTAGCGAATTTACAGTTCTTC. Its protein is CASSEYRLGLANLQFF. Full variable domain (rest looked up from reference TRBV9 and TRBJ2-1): DSGVTQTPKHLITATGQRVTLRCSPRSGDLSVYWYQQSLDQGLQFLIQYYNGEERAKGNILERFSAQQFPDLHSELNLSSLELGDSALYFCASSEYRLGLANLQFFGPGTRLTVL.

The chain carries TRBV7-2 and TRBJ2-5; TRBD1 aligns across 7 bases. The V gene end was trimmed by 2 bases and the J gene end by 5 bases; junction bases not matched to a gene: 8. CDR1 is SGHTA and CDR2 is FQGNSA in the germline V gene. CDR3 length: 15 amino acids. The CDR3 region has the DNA TGTGCCAGCAGCTTATCGCGACAGGGTCGGGAGACCCAGTACTTC. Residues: CASSLSRQGRETQYF. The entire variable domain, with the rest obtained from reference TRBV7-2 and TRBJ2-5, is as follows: GAGVSQSPSNKVTEKGKDVELRCDPISGHTALYWYRQSLGQGLEFLIYFQGNSAPDKSGLPSDRFSAERTGGSVSTLTIQRTQQEDSAVYLCASSLSRQGRETQYFGPGTRLLVL.

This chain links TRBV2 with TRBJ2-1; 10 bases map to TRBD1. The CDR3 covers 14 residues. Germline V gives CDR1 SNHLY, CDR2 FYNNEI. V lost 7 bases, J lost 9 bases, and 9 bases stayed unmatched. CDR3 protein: CASTPGQGYGEQFF. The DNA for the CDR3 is TGTGCCAGCACTCCGGGACAGGGGTATGGTGAGCAGTTCTTC.

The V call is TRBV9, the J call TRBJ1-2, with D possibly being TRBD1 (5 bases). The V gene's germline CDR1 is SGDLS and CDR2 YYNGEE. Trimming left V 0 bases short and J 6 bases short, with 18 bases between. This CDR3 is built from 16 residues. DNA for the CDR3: TGTGCCAGCAGCGTAGATCAGGGCACCTTGAGCGATGGCTACACCTTC. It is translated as CASSVDQGTLSDGYTF.

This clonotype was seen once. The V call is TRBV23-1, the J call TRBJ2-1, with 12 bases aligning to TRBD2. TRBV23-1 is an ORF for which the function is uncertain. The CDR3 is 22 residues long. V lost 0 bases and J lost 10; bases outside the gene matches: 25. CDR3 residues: CASSQSNRGQGTRLAGVREQFF. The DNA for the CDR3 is TGCGCCAGCAGTCAATCGAATAGGGGACAGGGAACGAGACTAGCGGGAGTAAGGGAGCAGTTCTTC.

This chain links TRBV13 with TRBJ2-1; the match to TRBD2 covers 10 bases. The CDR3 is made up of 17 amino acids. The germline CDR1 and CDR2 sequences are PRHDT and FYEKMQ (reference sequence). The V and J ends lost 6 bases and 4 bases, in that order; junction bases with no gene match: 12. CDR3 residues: CASSPKRGLAQYNEQFF. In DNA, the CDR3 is TGTGCCAGCAGTCCTAAGAGGGGACTAGCGCAATACAATGAGCAGTTCTTC.

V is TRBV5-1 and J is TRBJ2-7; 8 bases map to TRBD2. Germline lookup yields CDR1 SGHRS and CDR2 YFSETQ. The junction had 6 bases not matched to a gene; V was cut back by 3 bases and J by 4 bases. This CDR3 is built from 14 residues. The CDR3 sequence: CASSSRGGGYEQYF. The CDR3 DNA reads TGCGCCAGCAGCTCCCGGGGCGGGGGGTACGAGCAGTACTTC. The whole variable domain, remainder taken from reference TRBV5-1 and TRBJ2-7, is KAGVTQTPRYLIKTRGQQVTLSCSPISGHRSVSWYQQTPGQGLQFLFEYFSETQRNKGNFPGRFSGRQFSNSRSEMNVSTLELGDSALYLCASSSRGGGYEQYFGPGTRLTVT.